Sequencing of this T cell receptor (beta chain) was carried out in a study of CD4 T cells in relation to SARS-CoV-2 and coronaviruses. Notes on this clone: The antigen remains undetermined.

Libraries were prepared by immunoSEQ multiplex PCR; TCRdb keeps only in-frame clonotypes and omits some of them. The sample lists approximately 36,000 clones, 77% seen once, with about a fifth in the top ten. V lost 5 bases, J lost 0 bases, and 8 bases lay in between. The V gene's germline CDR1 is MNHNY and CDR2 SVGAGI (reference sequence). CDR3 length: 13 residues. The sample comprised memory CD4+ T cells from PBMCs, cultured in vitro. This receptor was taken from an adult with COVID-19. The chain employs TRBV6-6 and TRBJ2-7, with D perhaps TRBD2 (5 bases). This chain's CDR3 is CASSRRASYEQYF. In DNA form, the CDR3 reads TGTGCCAGCAGTCGGCGGGCCTCCTACGAGCAGTACTTC.